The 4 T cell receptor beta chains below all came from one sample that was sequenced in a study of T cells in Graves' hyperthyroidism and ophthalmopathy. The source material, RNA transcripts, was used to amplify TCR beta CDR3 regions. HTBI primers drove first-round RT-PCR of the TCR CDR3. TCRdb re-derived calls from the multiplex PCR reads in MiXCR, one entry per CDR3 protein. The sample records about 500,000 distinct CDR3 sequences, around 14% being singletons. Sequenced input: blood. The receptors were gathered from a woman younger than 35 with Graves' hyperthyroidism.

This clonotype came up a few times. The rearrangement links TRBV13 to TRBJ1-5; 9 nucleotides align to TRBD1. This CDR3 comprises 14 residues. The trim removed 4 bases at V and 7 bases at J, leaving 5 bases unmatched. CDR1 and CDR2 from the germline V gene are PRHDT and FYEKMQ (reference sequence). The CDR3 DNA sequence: TGTGCCAGCAGCTACGGACAGGGGCGGCAGCCCCAGCATTTT. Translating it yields CASSYGQGRQPQHF.

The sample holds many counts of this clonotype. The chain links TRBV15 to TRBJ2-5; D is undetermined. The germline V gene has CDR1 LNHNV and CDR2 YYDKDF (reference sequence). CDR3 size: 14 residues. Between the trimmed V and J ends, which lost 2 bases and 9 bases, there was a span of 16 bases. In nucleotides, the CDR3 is TGTGCCACCAGCAGACAAGACGGTAGCTTGGCCCAGTACTTC. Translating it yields CATSRQDGSLAQYF.

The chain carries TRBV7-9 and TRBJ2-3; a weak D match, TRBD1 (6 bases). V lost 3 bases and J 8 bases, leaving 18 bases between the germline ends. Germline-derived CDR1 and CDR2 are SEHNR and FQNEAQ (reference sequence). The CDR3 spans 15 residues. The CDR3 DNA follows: TGTGCCAGCAGCTTCTCTGAGCAGGGGTTAGGTACGCAGTATTTT. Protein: CASSFSEQGLGTQYF. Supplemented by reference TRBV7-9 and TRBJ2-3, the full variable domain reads DTGVSQNPRHKITKRGQNVTFRCDPISEHNRLYWYRQTLGQGPEFLTYFQNEAQLEKSRLLSDRFSAERPKGSFSTLEIQRTEQGDSAMYLCASSFSEQGLGTQYFGPGTRLTVL.

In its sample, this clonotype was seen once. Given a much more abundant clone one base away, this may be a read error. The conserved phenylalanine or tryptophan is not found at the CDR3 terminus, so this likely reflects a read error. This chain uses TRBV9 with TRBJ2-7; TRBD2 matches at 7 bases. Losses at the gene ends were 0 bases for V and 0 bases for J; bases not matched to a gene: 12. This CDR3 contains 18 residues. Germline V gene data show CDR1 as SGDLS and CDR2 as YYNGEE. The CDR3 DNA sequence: TGTGCCAGCAGCGTAGGTTTAGGGTTGGCTAGCGGCTCCTACGAGCAGTACTCC. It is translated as CASSVGLGLASGSYEQYS.